A single sample is the source of the 7 T cell receptor beta chains below, sequenced in a study of regulatory T cells in long-lasting Graves disease. Sample time point: persistent/refractory GD, antithyroid drugs over 5 years with positive TRAb. RNA from PBMCs was the source of the TCR library. Building of the TCR beta libraries involved iRepertoire HTBI primers and Arm-PCR of CDR3 regions. TCRdb independently ran MiXCR on the multiplex PCR reads; one entry per CDR3 protein. The data contain roughly 500,000 distinct CDR3 sequences, around 21% of them seen just once; the ten biggest clones take up over 7.5%. The material sequenced was peripheral blood mononuclear cells (PBMCs), taken when the disease was refractory, from a patient treated with antithyroid drugs. The receptors here all came from a female donor with Graves disease.

Many counts were recorded for this clonotype. V usage is TRBV7-2 and J usage is TRBJ2-7; TRBD1 aligns across 9 bases. V gave up 2 bases and J gave up 4 bases; unmatched junction bases: 3. CDR3 length equals 14 residues. Germline V gene data show CDR1 as SGHTA and CDR2 as FQGNSA. The CDR3 DNA follows: TGTGCCAGCAGCTTAACAGGGGGCGTTTACGAGCAGTACTTC. This sequence encodes CASSLTGGVYEQYF.

This clonotype was found many times. This chain links TRBV20-1 with TRBJ2-5; weak D call: TRBD2 (5 bases). Germline V CDR1 and CDR2: DFQATT, SNEGSKA (reference sequence). Trimming took 0 bases from V and 4 from J, leaving 18 bases between them. The CDR3 sequence is 16 residues long. The CDR3 region has the DNA TGCAGTGCTAGAGATGTATTGGAGGCTAGCACAGAGACCCAGTACTTC. Its protein product is CSARDVLEASTETQYF.

This clonotype appeared many times. The V call is TRBV7-8, the J call TRBJ2-2; TRBD2 aligns across 12 bases. Germline V lookup: CDR1 SGHVS, CDR2 FQNEAQ. The CDR3 spans 20 residues. V gave up 4 bases and J gave up 4 bases; unmatched junction bases: 16. CDR3 sequence (DNA): TGTGCCAGCAGCTCACTCAGGGCCCCGGGACTAGCGGGCGTCACCGGGGAGCTGTTTTTT. It codes for CASSSLRAPGLAGVTGELFF.

This clonotype was counted at least ten times. The gene calls are TRBV7-2 and TRBJ2-5; 9 nucleotides agree with TRBD1. Germline V lookup: CDR1 SGHTA, CDR2 FQGNSA. V was clipped by 0 bases and J by 5 bases; unmatched bases: 10. The CDR3 has 17 amino acids. The CDR3 bases are TGTGCCAGCAGCTTAGCGTGGGGACAGGGCGGATGGGAGACCCAGTACTTC. Translation: CASSLAWGQGGWETQYF.

Only a few counts were recorded for this clonotype. CDR3 amino acids: CASGADSSTDTQYF. Written as DNA, the CDR3 is TGTGCCAGCGGGGCGGACTCTAGCACAGATACGCAGTATTTT. The chain couples TRBV6-1 to TRBJ2-3; D tentatively fits TRBD1 or TRBD2 (5 bases each). The germline V and J ends were trimmed by 8 bases and 0 bases, with 12 bases remaining between them. This CDR3 comprises 14 residues. Germline lookup yields CDR1 MNHNS and CDR2 SASEGT.

This clonotype was detected many times. This chain links TRBV18 with TRBJ1-2; perhaps TRBD1 as D (5 bases). Germline V gives CDR1 KGHSH, CDR2 LQKENI. The V and J ends lost 2 bases and 7 bases respectively, with 17 bases between them. The CDR3 runs to 15 residues. CDR3 in DNA: TGTGCCAGCTCACCAGTATCGACAGCTGATAGTGGCTACACCTTC. This translates into CASSPVSTADSGYTF.

The V call is TRBV19, the J call TRBJ1-1; D ambiguous. In germline, CDR1 is LNHDA, CDR2 SQIVND (reference sequence). V was shortened by 1 base and J by 5 bases, with 8 bases between the two germline ends. This CDR3 is built from 13 residues. CDR3: CASSIGSRTEAFF. CDR3 nucleotides: TGTGCCAGTAGTATAGGATCTCGGACTGAAGCTTTCTTT. The complete variable domain, with remaining parts taken from reference TRBV19 and TRBJ1-1, reads DGGITQSPKYLFRKEGQNVTLSCEQNLNHDAMYWYRQDPGQGLRLIYYSQIVNDFQKGDIAEGYSVSREKKESFPLTVTSAQKNPTAFYLCASSIGSRTEAFFGQGTRLTVV.